The 22 T cell receptor beta chains given below trace back to one sample, sequenced in a study of regulatory T cells in long-lasting Graves disease. Construction of the TCR beta libraries employed iRepertoire HTBI primers in conjunction with Arm-PCR of CDR3 regions. A single record per CDR3 protein comes from TCRdb applying MiXCR to the multiplex PCR reads. Of about 240,000 distinct CDR3 sequences in the sample, 20% to 25% are singletons; the top ten hold around 13%. The time point: newly diagnosed GD, antithyroid drugs for less than 3 months. From PBMCs, RNA was extracted and then used to make the TCR library. The sample consisted of peripheral blood mononuclear cells (PBMCs), taken at new diagnosis, from a patient treated with antithyroid drugs. Receptor source: a female donor with Graves disease.

This chain uses TRBV5-4 with TRBJ2-2; 9 nucleotides line up with TRBD2. CDR1 SGHNT and CDR2 YYREEE come from the germline V gene (reference sequence). V shed 1 base and J 1 base; nucleotides not matched to a gene: 2. This CDR3 region has 16 residues. This CDR3 reads CASSLRGRVNTGELFF. The CDR3 DNA is TGTGCCAGCAGCTTGCGCGGGAGGGTGAACACCGGGGAGCTGTTTTTT.

Ten or more counts support this clonotype. This sequence joins TRBV20-1 and TRBJ2-2; 7 nucleotides align to TRBD1. Germline V CDR1 and CDR2: DFQATT, SNEGSKA (reference sequence). The V gene end was trimmed by 6 bases and the J gene end by 4 bases; junction bases not matched to a gene: 11. This CDR3 has 15 amino acids. CDR3 bases: TGCAGTGCGTTTGAACCGGGACAGATCACCGGGGAGCTGTTTTTT. It is translated as CSAFEPGQITGELFF.

This clonotype was detected many times. The genes are TRBV6-2 or TRBV6-3 and TRBJ2-7; D is possibly TRBD1 (6 bases). Germline V gives CDR1 MNHEY, CDR2 SVGEGT. V was clipped by 6 bases and J by 3 bases, with 18 bases between them. CDR3 length: 15 amino acids. The CDR3 is CASSPLQGVGYEQYF. CDR3 nucleotide sequence: TGTGCCAGCAGCCCACTACAGGGAGTGGGCTACGAGCAGTACTTC.

This clonotype appeared many times. This chain joins TRBV4-2 and TRBJ2-5; maybe TRBD2 (5 bases). The germline V gene encodes CDR1 LGHNA and CDR2 YNFKEQ. Trimming took off 0 bases at V and 4 bases at J, with 21 bases between the two ends. The CDR3 contains 18 residues. The CDR3 is CASSQDLVRASSGETQYF. In DNA, the CDR3 is TGTGCCAGCAGCCAAGATCTAGTTCGAGCTAGCTCTGGAGAGACCCAGTACTTC.

The J gene is TRBJ1-1, the V gene TRBV5-4; D is unresolved. The germline V and J ends were trimmed by 5 bases and 1 base, with 15 bases remaining between them. From germline, CDR1 is SGHNT and CDR2 YYREEE (reference sequence). This CDR3 region has 15 residues. The CDR3 loop is CASSSKKDPNTEAFF. In nucleotides, the CDR3 is TGTGCCAGCAGTTCGAAGAAGGATCCGAACACTGAAGCTTTCTTT.

In this sample, this clonotype turned up many times. The chain joins TRBV28 to TRBJ2-1; possible D gene TRBD1, 6 bases. V lost 4 bases and J lost 2, with 15 bases in between. This CDR3 contains 16 residues. In germline, CDR1 is MDHEN, CDR2 SYDVKM. CDR3 nucleotide sequence: TGTGCCAGCAGTTCGTGGACAGTCGACACCTACAATGAGCAGTTCTTC. Translating it yields CASSSWTVDTYNEQFF.

The rearrangement links TRBV28 to TRBJ2-7, with TRBD1 matching over 7 bases. This CDR3 is built from 14 residues. Germline-derived CDR1 and CDR2 are MDHEN and SYDVKM. The ends lost 3 bases at V and 0 bases at J; junction bases unmatched: 2. CDR3 sequence reads: CASSFGDSSYEQYF. CDR3 sequence (DNA): TGTGCCAGCAGTTTCGGGGACAGCTCCTACGAGCAGTACTTC.

To note about this clonotype: Only one base separates this from a far larger clonotype, so it likely reflects a read error. Since no conserved phenylalanine or tryptophan closes the CDR3, a read error is the likely cause. V gene TRBV6-1 combines with J gene TRBJ2-7, with no clear D. The CDR3 extends over 13 amino acids. The V gene lost 5 bases and the J gene lost 5 bases, with 13 bases spanning the gap. Looked up from germline, CDR1 is MNHNS and CDR2 is SASEGT. CDR3 sequence (DNA): TGTGCCAGCAGTTACGGCAGATCCGACGAGCAGTACCTC. Its translation: CASSYGRSDEQYL.

The chain is built from TRBV7-2 and TRBJ1-3, with D possibly being TRBD1 (6 bases). V was clipped by 5 bases and J by 1 base, with 12 bases between them. Germline V gives CDR1 SGHTA, CDR2 FQGNSA. This CDR3 contains 15 residues. The CDR3 DNA sequence: TGTGCCAGCAGCGGGGGCATGAGGTCTGGAAACACCATATATTTT. The encoded protein is CASSGGMRSGNTIYF. Full variable domain (rest looked up from reference TRBV7-2 and TRBJ1-3): GAGVSQSPSNKVTEKGKDVELRCDPISGHTALYWYRQSLGQGLEFLIYFQGNSAPDKSGLPSDRFSAERTGGSVSTLTIQRTQQEDSAVYLCASSGGMRSGNTIYFGEGSWLTVV.

This clonotype was picked up many times. J is TRBJ2-7 and V is TRBV4-3; D gene ambiguous. CDR1 and CDR2 from the germline V gene are LGHNA and YSLEER. The CDR3 length is 15 residues. The V and J ends lost 1 base and 0 bases respectively, with 10 bases between them. CDR3 in DNA: TGCGCCAGCAGCCAAGGACGGACGAGCTCCTACGAGCAGTACTTC. Its protein product is CASSQGRTSSYEQYF.

The chain joins TRBV12-3 or TRBV12-4 to TRBJ2-3; D not certain. The V end lost 3 bases, the J end lost 0 bases, and 10 bases lay between the germline ends. The CDR3 extends over 15 amino acids. CDR3 region: CASSFAYPSTDTQYF. CDR3 sequence (DNA): TGTGCCAGCAGTTTTGCCTATCCTAGCACAGATACGCAGTATTTT.

Only a few counts were recorded for this clonotype. This chain connects TRBV9 to TRBJ1-4; D might be TRBD1 (5 bases). The germline V gene has CDR1 SGDLS and CDR2 YYNGEE. V was pared by 0 bases and J by 6 bases, with 15 bases between. This CDR3 is built from 16 residues. The CDR3 reads CASSVAVREGDEKLFF. In DNA, the CDR3 is TGTGCCAGCAGCGTAGCGGTCAGGGAGGGTGATGAAAAACTGTTTTTT.

This clonotype was counted ten times or more. The CDR3 DNA reads as TGTGCCAGCAGCTTGCGGGGCCAAGGGACTGAAGCTTTCTTT. Encoded protein: CASSLRGQGTEAFF. This chain connects TRBV7-2 to TRBJ1-1; tentative D call: TRBD1 (5 bases). Germline V gene lookup returns CDR1 SGHTA and CDR2 FQGNSA. The CDR3 totals 14 residues. Trimming shortened V by 3 bases and J by 5 bases, and 13 bases separated the two germline ends.

This clonotype was observed at least ten times. The V gene is TRBV11-2, the J gene TRBJ2-2, with D uncertain. Germline V CDR1 and CDR2: SGHAT, FQNNGV. The CDR3 totals 16 residues. Between the trimmed V and J ends, which lost 1 base and 0 bases, there was a span of 9 bases. The CDR3 is CASSLAAAANTGELFF. DNA for the CDR3: TGTGCCAGCAGCTTAGCTGCGGCCGCGAACACCGGGGAGCTGTTTTTT.

The chain joins TRBV20-1 to TRBJ1-6, with 8 bases identical to TRBD1. V shed 5 bases, J shed 7 bases, and the junction held 13 bases outside the gene matches. In germline, CDR1 is DFQATT, CDR2 SNEGSKA (reference sequence). The CDR3 spans 16 residues. The CDR3 reads CSAPKFRAGGNSPLHF. The CDR3 DNA is TGCAGTGCTCCTAAGTTCCGGGCAGGGGGCAATTCACCCCTCCACTTT.

This clonotype was recorded at least ten times. The chain employs TRBV2 and TRBJ2-2, with D possibly called TRBD1 or TRBD2 (5 bases each). Germline V gene lookup returns CDR1 SNHLY and CDR2 FYNNEI. The CDR3 is 15 residues long. The V and J ends lost 6 bases and 2 bases respectively, with 13 bases between them. As DNA, the CDR3 is TGTGCCAGCAGAGGGACCCGCTCAAACACCGGGGAGCTGTTTTTT. This translates into CASRGTRSNTGELFF.

This chain links TRBV28 with TRBJ2-4; D is ambiguous. CDR1 is MDHEN, CDR2 SYDVKM, per germline. V was cut by 2 bases and J by 5 bases, with 7 bases left in between. CDR3 size: 13 residues. The CDR3 region is CASSLGPENIQYF. DNA for the CDR3: TGTGCCAGCAGTTTAGGGCCAGAAAACATTCAGTACTTC.

This clonotype was seen repeatedly, ten times or more. CDR3 DNA sequence: TGTGCCAGCAGCTTAGGGGGGGGGGGCTTATACGAGCAGTACTTC. Its protein product is CASSLGGGGLYEQYF. The J gene is TRBJ2-7, the V gene TRBV7-2; perhaps TRBD2 as D (7 bases). This CDR3 is 15 amino acids long. From germline, CDR1 is SGHTA and CDR2 FQGNSA. Trimming took 1 base from V and 4 from J, leaving 14 bases between them.

The sample holds many counts of this clonotype. The J gene is TRBJ1-1, the V gene TRBV10-3, with TRBD1 matching 7 bases. Germline-derived CDR1 and CDR2 are ENHRY and SYGVKD. The CDR3 runs to 14 residues. Losses at the gene ends were 10 bases for V and 0 bases for J; bases not matched to a gene: 8. The CDR3, as DNA: TGTGCCACCAACAGGGGAGGGATGAACACTGAAGCTTTCTTT. Amino acid sequence: CATNRGGMNTEAFF.

This clonotype was picked up many times. The J gene is TRBJ1-3, the V gene TRBV27; D is ambiguous. The CDR3 spans 14 residues. The germline V and J ends were trimmed by 6 bases and 0 bases, with 9 bases remaining between them. CDR1 and CDR2 from the germline V gene are MNHEY and SMNVEV (reference sequence). The CDR3 DNA sequence: TGTGCCAGCAGCGGCTCCATCTCTGGAAACACCATATATTTT. It codes for CASSGSISGNTIYF.

This clonotype was detected ten times or more. The CDR3 bases are TGTGCCAGCTACATAAGGCAGGGCACTTTCCTCAATCAGCCCCAGCATTTT. Amino acid sequence: CASYIRQGTFLNQPQHF. The rearrangement links TRBV6-1 to TRBJ1-5; D is possibly TRBD1 (5 bases). The V gene's germline CDR1 is MNHNS and CDR2 SASEGT. CDR3 length equals 17 residues. V lost 8 bases and J 3 bases, leaving 23 bases between the germline ends.

This clonotype was detected many times. V and J are TRBV3-1 and TRBJ1-5, with D perhaps matching TRBD1 (5 bases). The CDR3 totals 15 residues. Trimming removed 0 bases from V and 7 bases from J, with 13 bases in between. The V gene's germline CDR1 is LGHDT and CDR2 YNNKEL (reference sequence). CDR3 amino acids: CASSQDHRGGQPQHF. The CDR3 DNA reads as TGTGCCAGCAGCCAAGACCACCGGGGGGGACAGCCCCAGCATTTT.